A single sample gave rise to the 7 T cell receptor beta chains below, sequenced in a study of T and B cells in COVID-19 patients. Multiplex PCR with BIOMED2 TRB-A/B primer pools amplified TRB rearrangements. MiXCR, applied by TCRdb to the multiplex PCR reads, yields one record per CDR3 protein. The data hold under 15,000 distinct CDR3 sequences, with 25% to 30% observed a single time. From blood, roughly 220-550 ng of genomic DNA served as TRB template. The sample taken for sequencing was blood. The receptor set was obtained from a human donor who had recovered from COVID-19.

A remark on this clonotype: A read error is possible here, since a much larger clone lies one base away. J is TRBJ1-6 and V is TRBV29-1, with 9 positions matching TRBD1. The ends lost 5 bases at V and 4 bases at J; junction bases unmatched: 3. CDR1 is SQVTM, CDR2 ANQGSEA, per germline. This CDR3 comprises 14 residues. As DNA, the CDR3 is TGCAGCGTTCAGGACAGGGGTTATAATTCACCCCTCCACTTT. This encodes CSVQDRGYNSPLHF.

This clonotype was seen a handful of times. The V gene is TRBV7-2, the J gene TRBJ2-7, with 7 bases matching TRBD1. The germline gives CDR1 SGHTA, CDR2 FQGNSA. The CDR3 consists of 16 residues. Trimming cost V 3 bases and J 4 bases; bases outside gene matches: 12. In DNA form, the CDR3 reads TGTGCCAGCAGCTTGAAATGGGACAGCATTATTTACGAGCAGTACTTC. Protein sequence: CASSLKWDSIIYEQYF.

This clonotype was seen more than once but under ten times. The chain employs TRBV15 and TRBJ2-3; D not resolved. The CDR3 spans 16 residues. Germline V gene lookup returns CDR1 LNHNV and CDR2 YYDKDF (reference sequence). The V end was cut by 3 bases, the J end by 1 base, with 14 bases between. In DNA form, the CDR3 reads TGTGCCACCAGCAGTTTACGGTCCCTAGGCACAGATACGCAGTATTTT. Amino acids: CATSSLRSLGTDTQYF.

This clonotype was recorded a few times. The rearrangement joins TRBV27 to TRBJ2-7; D tentatively reads TRBD1 or TRBD2 (5 bases each). Trimming took off 8 bases at V and 5 bases at J, with 19 bases between the two ends. The V gene's germline CDR1 is MNHEY and CDR2 SMNVEV (reference sequence). This CDR3 region has 14 residues. CDR3 DNA sequence: TGTGCCAGCGCTCGGGACCCCCGATCCCACGAGCAGTACTTC. Its translation is CASARDPRSHEQYF.

By sample fraction, this clonotype is medium-sized. V gene TRBV29-1 combines with J gene TRBJ2-7, with D tentatively TRBD2 (6 bases). The V and J ends lost 3 bases and 2 bases respectively, with 11 bases between them. CDR3 length: 13 amino acids. Germline V lookup: CDR1 SQVTM, CDR2 ANQGSEA. CDR3 coding DNA: TGCAGCGTTGAGGGTAGCGGTACCTACGAGCAGTACTTC. This codes for CSVEGSGTYEQYF.

The chain combines TRBV4-3 with TRBJ2-6; D remains unclear. Trimming pared 0 bases from V and 4 bases from J, leaving 13 bases between. This CDR3 comprises 17 residues. Germline assignment: CDR1 LGHNA and CDR2 YSLEER. CDR3 sequence (DNA): TGCGCCAGCAGCCAAGATGGGGTGGGTCCCGGGGCCAACGTCCTGACTTTC. Translated, it gives CASSQDGVGPGANVLTF.

This clonotype ranks as large. The chain has TRBV29-1 and TRBJ2-7, with D possibly TRBD1 on 6 matching bases. From germline, CDR1 is SQVTM and CDR2 ANQGSEA. The germline V and J ends were trimmed by 3 bases and 4 bases, with 10 bases remaining between them. The CDR3 length is 12 residues. CDR3 loop: CSVEGRGYEQYF. The CDR3, as DNA: TGCAGCGTTGAGGGCAGGGGTTACGAGCAGTACTTC.